The present entry profiles one TCR beta chain with its context. Its target antigen remains unknown. One base away there is no much larger clone; base qualities are not given. Relative to germline, V is missing 7 bases and J is missing 2 bases, with 9 bases of the junction outside any gene match. Via the germline V gene, CDR1 is MNHEY and CDR2 SVGAGI. There are 16 amino acids in the CDR3, from cysteine to phenylalanine inclusive. The read is trimmed to its CDR3 DNA, 48 bases read in frame from base 1. The data originate from a study of human T cells and chemical hapten exposure (TCRdb year 2021). Turning to the overall study: For sensitization, 2% DPC in acetone was applied to a roughly 2 cm by roughly 2 cm area of upper inner arm skin. Throughout the roughly 24-week study period, patients were also given weekly therapeutic DPC doses on the scalp. Patch testing was performed on the upper back with Finn chambers containing 0.01% DPC, and the patch tests were scored after 6 days according to International Contact Dermatitis Research Group standards. The patient cohort, mostly female, included alopecia areata with under or over 50% scalp involvement, alopecia totalis and alopecia universalis. Libraries were combined into a pool for sequencing, and differences in TCR yield between samples came mainly from small differences in library volumes within the pool. Peripheral blood TCR repertoire changes were tracked in vivo in alopecia patients during primary and secondary sensitization to the hapten diphenylcyclopropenone (DPC). Patient blood was sampled pre-sensitization (week 0) and at 2, 6 and about 24 weeks after DPC sensitization. Some 29 alopecia patients gave blood for TCR sequencing at one to four time points (pre-sensitization, 2, 6 and 24 weeks). The research as a whole found: No change with DPC sensitization was found in the number of TCRs above 1 in 1000 frequency, and no evidence of global repertoire structure alterations was found. A positive correlation was found between the number of PT1 expanded TCRs and patch test score, with significance reached at thresholds 8, 16 and 32 but not 4. Repeated subsampling changed both the strength of the expansion versus patch-test correlation and the threshold at which that correlation became significant. Because every patient had alopecia, a presumed autoimmune disease, the patients' immune response might differ from that of healthy individuals. Expanded TCRs formed significantly more large CDR3 similarity clusters than pre-sensitization or healthy control sets, consistent with antigen-driven responses.

Libraries were built with RACE. TCRdb shows the sequencer as NextSeq 500. During library preparation, unique molecular identifiers were attached to individual cDNA molecules so that TCRs could be counted in a quantitative, reproducible way. Each blood RNA sample was used to sequence both TCR alpha and TCR beta chains. As for the original processing: Samples had a median of roughly 91,000 TCRs, with a range from roughly 23,224 to 750,000. The Decombinator software suite was used to annotate the V, J and CDR3 of the TCR reads. Every sample was subsampled to the same number of TCRs (28,000) for the PS versus PT1 abundance plots. Expanded TCRs were defined as absent before sensitization and observed at least eight times at the 2-week time point. Starting from the raw public reads, TCRdb applied fastp trimming at Q25, assembled clones with MiXCR and retained in-frame beta chains. Duplicate CDR3 protein sequences are folded into a single record with the most common DNA and genes. The V and J calls and clone size come from TCRdb's table, not from the authors' own analysis. The sample contains approximately 370,000 distinct CDR3 sequences, 5.5% of them found a single time. Under 9.5% of the sample is taken by the ten largest.

Sample time point, as interpreted from the label and publication: pre-sensitization, week 0. Explained via the paper, the treatment or condition label denotes: therapeutic diphenylcyclopropenone sensitization with weekly scalp DPC. At every patch-test visit, the blood draw took place before the patch test was put on. Eligible patients were aged 18 to 70, diagnosed with alopecia, deemed suitable for DPC therapy, and excluded if pregnant. Total RNA was isolated from unfractionated whole blood collected in Tempus Blood RNA tubes. This TCR was recovered from a woman between 18 and 29 years old with alopecia areata. Some clones in this sample may be carry-over from other donors' samples. This receptor chain uses TRBV6-5 and TRBJ2-5, with 11 bases matching TRBD2. Source: whole blood, taken in connection with sensitization to the hapten diphenylcyclopropenone (DPC). For the CDR3, the sequence is CASNKLAGASQETQYF. The nucleotide sequence is given as TGTGCCAGCAACAAACTAGCGGGGGCCTCACAAGAGACCCAGTACTTC.